The 32 T cell receptor beta chains presented below share a single source sample, sequenced in a study of spatial heterogeneity in lung cancer. The time point: blood at routine non-recurrence follow-up after resection. TCRdb ran MiXCR on the 5' RACE reads and lists one entry per CDR3 protein. The sample holds about 43,000 distinct CDR3 sequences; about 22% are singletons and the top ten take less than 9.5%. The input for sequencing was PBMCs, taken at follow-up. The receptors come from a female donor with early-stage non-small cell lung cancer.

This clonotype was observed a handful of times. The chain links TRBV7-3 to TRBJ2-2, with D possibly matching TRBD2 (5 bases). The CDR3 is made up of 14 amino acids. V lost 8 bases, J lost 2 bases, and 12 bases lay in between. In germline, CDR1 is SGHTA, CDR2 FQGTGA. CDR3 sequence: CASGLRGNTGELFF. The CDR3 bases are TGTGCCAGCGGGCTCCGGGGAAACACCGGGGAGCTGTTTTTT. The full variable domain, completed using reference TRBV7-3 and TRBJ2-2, is GAGVSQTPSNKVTEKGKYVELRCDPISGHTALYWYRQSLGQGPEFLIYFQGTGAADDSGLPNDRFFAVRPEGSVSTLKIQRTERGDSAVYLCASGLRGNTGELFFGEGSRLTVL.

This clonotype was seen only a few times. The chain carries TRBV28 and TRBJ1-4; a possible D gene is TRBD1 (5 bases). Per germline, CDR1 MDHEN and CDR2 SYDVKM. The V end was cut by 2 bases, the J end by 11 bases, with 12 bases between. CDR3 length: 13 amino acids. The chain's CDR3 is CASSLGGTLKLFF. The CDR3 DNA sequence: TGTGCCAGCAGTTTAGGGGGGACTTTGAAACTGTTTTTT.

This clonotype was counted between two and nine times. The chain carries TRBV6-6 and TRBJ2-3; the match to TRBD2 covers 8 bases. J gave up 4 bases and V 4 bases, and 7 bases lay outside the gene matches. Looked up from germline, CDR1 is MNHNY and CDR2 is SVGAGI (reference sequence). CDR3 length: 15 amino acids. CDR3 sequence reads: CASSSVSGVSDTQYF. CDR3 nucleotides: TGTGCCAGCAGTTCGGTTAGCGGGGTCTCAGATACGCAGTATTTT.

V and J are TRBV4-1 and TRBJ1-6; tentative D call: TRBD1 (5 bases). Trimming left V 6 bases short and J 2 bases short, with 14 bases between. Germline CDR1 and CDR2: MGHRA and YSYEKL. This CDR3 is built from 16 residues. The CDR3 reads CASSGGLRTYNSPLHF. CDR3 coding DNA: TGCGCCAGCAGTGGGGGGTTGAGGACCTATAATTCACCCCTCCACTTT.

In this sample, this clonotype turned up a few times. This sequence joins TRBV15 and TRBJ2-5; 12 bases match TRBD2. This CDR3 is 17 amino acids long. With 0 bases clipped from V and 7 bases from J, the junction kept 9 bases outside the gene matches. Germline values: CDR1 LNHNV, CDR2 YYDKDF (reference sequence). CDR3 nucleotide sequence: TGTGCCACCAGCAGAGATCTGCTAGCGGGAGGGCGGGTGACCCAGTACTTC. Residues: CATSRDLLAGGRVTQYF.

The sample holds a few counts of this clonotype. This rearrangement joins TRBV9 to TRBJ1-2; D ambiguous. The V end lost 2 bases, the J end lost 3 bases, and 14 bases lay between the germline ends. Germline V gene lookup returns CDR1 SGDLS and CDR2 YYNGEE. The CDR3 spans 15 residues. CDR3 bases: TGTGCCAGCAGCGTTTATCCGAGCGTCTACTATGGCTACACCTTC. The encoded protein is CASSVYPSVYYGYTF.

This clonotype showed up just a few times. The chain links TRBV29-1 to TRBJ2-1, with no clear D. Per germline, CDR1 SQVTM and CDR2 ANQGSEA. This CDR3 has 15 residues. Trimming took 4 bases from V and 0 from J, leaving 13 bases between them. CDR3 sequence: CSVGGPRSSYNEQFF. The CDR3 coding sequence is TGCAGCGTTGGCGGCCCCCGAAGCTCCTACAATGAGCAGTTCTTC.

The table lists this clonotype with many counts. This chain joins TRBV5-1 and TRBJ1-4; 7 nucleotides match TRBD1. The CDR3 extends over 14 amino acids. J lost 8 bases, V lost 3 bases, and 7 bases had no gene match. Germline CDR1 reads SGHRS; CDR2 reads YFSETQ. CDR3: CASSSIGTVEKLFF. CDR3 coding DNA: TGCGCCAGCAGCTCCATAGGGACAGTCGAAAAACTGTTTTTT. The full variable domain, completed using reference TRBV5-1 and TRBJ1-4, is KAGVTQTPRYLIKTRGQQVTLSCSPISGHRSVSWYQQTPGQGLQFLFEYFSETQRNKGNFPGRFSGRQFSNSRSEMNVSTLELGDSALYLCASSSIGTVEKLFFGSGTQLSVL.

The chain employs TRBV7-9 and TRBJ1-2, with 9 bases matching TRBD1. Germline V lookup: CDR1 SEHNR, CDR2 FQNEAQ (reference sequence). The V gene end was trimmed by 2 bases and the J gene end by 3 bases; junction bases not matched to a gene: 1. The CDR3 contains 14 residues. The CDR3 is CASSLTGGDYGYTF. The CDR3 region has the DNA TGTGCCAGCAGCTTAACAGGGGGCGACTATGGCTACACCTTC.

This clonotype was detected only once. The chain combines TRBV23-1 with TRBJ2-3; D gene uncertain. TRBV23-1 is recorded as an ORF, its role being uncertain. Trimming pared 0 bases from V and 7 bases from J, leaving 8 bases between. CDR3 size: 13 residues. This chain's CDR3 is CASSQSGIHTQYF. CDR3 coding DNA: TGCGCCAGCAGTCAATCAGGGATTCATACGCAGTATTTT.

J is TRBJ2-3 and V is TRBV11-2, with 12 bases lining up with TRBD2. The V segment lost 1 base and the J segment 4 bases; nucleotides outside the gene matches: 6. This CDR3 region has 17 residues. Germline V CDR1 and CDR2: SGHAT, FQNNGV. The CDR3 region is CASSLVVTSGSADTQYF. As DNA, the CDR3 is TGTGCCAGCAGCTTAGTCGTGACTAGCGGGAGTGCAGATACGCAGTATTTT. Filled out from reference TRBV11-2 and TRBJ2-3, the complete variable domain reads EAGVAQSPRYKIIEKRQSVAFWCNPISGHATLYWYQQILGQGPKLLIQFQNNGVVDDSQLPKDRFSAERLKGVDSTLKIQPAKLEDSAVYLCASSLVVTSGSADTQYFGPGTRLTVL.

This clonotype was counted at least ten times. V and J are TRBV29-1 and TRBJ1-1; no definite D call. Germline V CDR1 and CDR2: SQVTM, ANQGSEA. The CDR3 totals 11 residues. Trimming cost V 7 bases and J 6 bases, with 12 bases left between them. CDR3 bases: TGCAGCGGATTGGAGGGCGCTGAAGCTTTCTTT. It encodes CSGLEGAEAFF.

J is TRBJ2-3 and V is TRBV12-5; D perhaps matches TRBD1 (5 bases). V was shortened by 1 base and J by 5 bases, with 7 bases between the two germline ends. The CDR3 runs to 13 residues. Germline values: CDR1 LGHNT, CDR2 FRNRAP. The CDR3 loop is CASGLDDRDTQYF. DNA of the CDR3: TGTGCTAGTGGTTTGGACGACAGAGATACGCAGTATTTT.

This clonotype was found many times. The rearrangement joins TRBV4-1 to TRBJ1-2; 8 bases fit TRBD1. This CDR3 is built from 20 residues. V trimming: 2 bases; J trimming: 4 bases; junction bases outside the gene matches: 21. Looked up from germline, CDR1 is MGHRA and CDR2 is YSYEKL. DNA of the CDR3: TGCGCCAGCAGCCAATACGGTGTCGACAGGGGAAAGTTTAAGCCCTATGGCTACACCTTC. Translated, it gives CASSQYGVDRGKFKPYGYTF.

This clonotype was observed at least ten times. The chain employs TRBV6-1 and TRBJ2-7; D is uncertain. The CDR3 totals 13 residues. CDR1 is MNHNS, CDR2 SASEGT, per germline. Trimming removed 3 bases at V and 6 bases at J, with 12 bases between. The CDR3 nucleotides are TGTGCCAGCAGTGAGGGCCTTTTGCCCGAGCAGTACGTC. Protein sequence: CASSEGLLPEQYV.

This clonotype was recorded at least ten times. CDR3 bases: TGTGCCAGTAGTATTCAGGGGGGGCGCTACGAGCAGTACTTC. This codes for CASSIQGGRYEQYF. This rearrangement joins TRBV19 to TRBJ2-7, with D perhaps given as TRBD1 or TRBD2 (7 bases each). The V gene's germline CDR1 is LNHDA and CDR2 SQIVND (reference sequence). The V end was cut by 3 bases, the J end by 3 bases, with 12 bases between. The CDR3 is made up of 14 amino acids.

The rearrangement links TRBV3-1 to TRBJ2-5; D tentatively fits TRBD1 or TRBD2 (5 bases each). Germline V gene lookup returns CDR1 LGHDT and CDR2 YNNKEL (reference sequence). This CDR3 is 15 amino acids long. The V gene lost 1 base and the J gene lost 1 base, with 10 bases spanning the gap. CDR3 amino acids: CASSQAGRPQETQYF. Here the CDR3 DNA reads TGTGCCAGCAGCCAAGCGGGGCGACCCCAAGAGACCCAGTACTTC.

As regards this clonotype: It may be a read error: a sequence one base away is much more abundant. This chain links TRBV19 with TRBJ2-3; D ambiguous. The germline V gene encodes CDR1 LNHDA and CDR2 SQIVND (reference sequence). The CDR3 spans 14 residues. The CDR3 nucleotides are TGTGCCAGTAGTATATCACCGACTCCAGATAAGCAGTATTTT. It is translated as CASSISPTPDKQYF.

V is TRBV12-3 or TRBV12-4 and J is TRBJ1-1, with D unclear. V was shortened by 5 bases and J by 7 bases, with 17 bases between the two germline ends. The CDR3 runs 14 residues. The CDR3 loop reads CASSTSFLGVEAFF. The CDR3 nucleotides read TGTGCCAGCAGTACTTCATTCCTCGGGGTTGAAGCTTTCTTT.

The rearrangement uses TRBV29-1 and TRBJ2-4, with D unresolved. Trimming took off 6 bases at V and 2 bases at J, with 23 bases between the two ends. Per germline, CDR1 SQVTM and CDR2 ANQGSEA. The CDR3 sequence is 17 residues long. The CDR3 DNA is TGCAGCGTCCAACCCTCTCAGAGCCATCCCACCAAAAACATTCAGTACTTC. Translating it yields CSVQPSQSHPTKNIQYF.

With respect to this clonotype: This may stem from a read error, because a much larger clone lies one nucleotide away. The J gene is TRBJ2-1, the V gene TRBV11-2, with D tentatively TRBD1 (6 bases). Trimming pared 10 bases from V and 5 bases from J, leaving 21 bases between. This CDR3 has 15 residues. Looked up from germline, CDR1 is SGHAT and CDR2 is FQNNGV. CDR3 loop: CAIGTTTGNHNEQFF. The CDR3 nucleotides read TGTGCCATCGGAACCACAACAGGGAACCACAATGAGCAGTTCTTC.

This clonotype was picked up many times. The chain has TRBV5-1 and TRBJ1-5; D is undetermined. V lost 0 bases to trimming and J lost 7 bases, with 14 bases between them. The CDR3 totals 15 residues. The germline CDR1 and CDR2 sequences are SGHRS and YFSETQ. CDR3 amino acids: CASSLGTVDHQPQHF. The CDR3 bases are TGCGCCAGCAGCTTGGGGACGGTGGATCACCAGCCCCAGCATTTT. Together with reference TRBV5-1 and TRBJ1-5, the CDR3 gives the full variable domain: KAGVTQTPRYLIKTRGQQVTLSCSPISGHRSVSWYQQTPGQGLQFLFEYFSETQRNKGNFPGRFSGRQFSNSRSEMNVSTLELGDSALYLCASSLGTVDHQPQHFGDGTRLSIL.

CDR3 amino acids: CAGSKREGPGELFF. Written as DNA, the CDR3 is TGTGCCGGCTCTAAGCGGGAGGGCCCCGGGGAGCTGTTTTTT. The V call is TRBV6-6, the J call TRBJ2-2, with 10 bases identical to TRBD2. Unmatched junction bases numbered 9, after V lost 11 bases and J lost 6 bases. The length of the CDR3 is 14 residues. Germline values: CDR1 MNHNY, CDR2 SVGAGI (reference sequence).

This clonotype was counted many times. The V gene is TRBV5-1, the J gene TRBJ1-3; D unresolved. Germline values: CDR1 SGHRS, CDR2 YFSETQ. V was pared by 1 base and J by 1 base, with 12 bases between. The CDR3 consists of 16 residues. The CDR3 region has the DNA TGCGCCAGCAGCTTGAGCATGGGGAGGTCTGGAAACACCATATATTTT. Translated, it gives CASSLSMGRSGNTIYF.

This clonotype has ten or more counts. DNA of the CDR3: TGTGCCAGCAGCTTAGTAAAGAACACCGGGGAGCTGTTTTTT. Its translation: CASSLVKNTGELFF. The J gene is TRBJ2-2, the V gene TRBV7-2; D gene unclear. CDR1 is SGHTA and CDR2 is FQGNSA in the germline V gene. V shed 1 base and J shed 1 base, with 4 bases lying between them. The CDR3 has 14 residues.

This clonotype was seen a handful of times. This chain connects TRBV19 to TRBJ2-1; 10 positions agree with TRBD2. The CDR3 runs 16 residues. CDR1 is LNHDA and CDR2 is SQIVND in the germline V gene (reference sequence). V shed 7 bases and J 7 bases; nucleotides not matched to a gene: 13. CDR3 protein: CASTPQAGGLRNEQFF. The CDR3 region has the DNA TGTGCCAGTACCCCTCAAGCGGGGGGGCTTAGGAATGAGCAGTTCTTC.

The rearrangement uses TRBV6-1 and TRBJ2-7; 7 bases match TRBD2. V lost 3 bases and J lost 0; bases outside the gene matches: 2. Germline V gene data show CDR1 as MNHNS and CDR2 as SASEGT. The CDR3 length is 14 residues. The CDR3 nucleotides read TGTGCCAGCAGTGACGGGGGGAACTCCTACGAGCAGTACGTC. It specifies CASSDGGNSYEQYV.

CDR3 sequence (DNA): TGCAGTGCTAGGGGACAGGGGGCCTACGAGCAGTACTTC. Encoded protein: CSARGQGAYEQYF. The chain couples TRBV20-1 to TRBJ2-7, with 11 nucleotides matching TRBD1. The CDR3 has 13 amino acids. V dropped 3 bases and J dropped 2; count of bases not matched to a gene: 0. Germline V CDR1 and CDR2: DFQATT, SNEGSKA (reference sequence).

The chain joins TRBV5-1 to TRBJ2-1, with D uncertain. The CDR3 has 14 amino acids. CDR1 is SGHRS and CDR2 is YFSETQ in the germline V gene. Trimming left V 0 bases short and J 9 bases short, with 13 bases between. The CDR3 DNA reads as TGCGCCAGCAGCTTGGTTGGCAGCCTCACTGAGCAGTTCTTC. Protein: CASSLVGSLTEQFF.

This clonotype was detected only a few times. The V gene is TRBV11-3, the J gene TRBJ2-5, with D possibly TRBD2 on 7 matching bases. The CDR3 runs to 18 residues. V lost 2 bases and J 1 base, leaving 20 bases between the germline ends. Germline lookup yields CDR1 SGHNT and CDR2 YENEEA. The CDR3: CASSLTRGRRGSQETQYF. In DNA, the CDR3 is TGTGCCAGCAGCTTAACCCGGGGGCGGCGCGGGAGCCAAGAGACCCAGTACTTC.

This clonotype occurred a few times. The chain is built from TRBV9 and TRBJ2-5; possibly TRBD1 for D (6 bases). V lost 4 bases to trimming and J lost 4 bases, with 20 bases between them. This CDR3 region has 16 residues. Germline V lookup: CDR1 SGDLS, CDR2 YYNGEE. CDR3 sequence: CASSPQGSTSTETQYF. In nucleotides, the CDR3 is TGTGCCAGCAGCCCGCAGGGGAGCACTTCTACAGAGACCCAGTACTTC.

This clonotype was seen a few times. The J gene is TRBJ2-3, the V gene TRBV5-1; 10 bases match TRBD2. The CDR3 totals 18 residues. Germline trimming cut 0 bases from V and 4 bases from J; bases unmatched to any gene: 11. CDR1 and CDR2 (germline): SGHRS, YFSETQ. CDR3 bases: TGCGCCAGCAGCTTGGGGGCCCTAAGCGGGGGGGCCCCAGATACGCAGTATTTT. It translates to CASSLGALSGGAPDTQYF. Combining the CDR3 with reference TRBV5-1 and TRBJ2-3 gives the whole variable domain KAGVTQTPRYLIKTRGQQVTLSCSPISGHRSVSWYQQTPGQGLQFLFEYFSETQRNKGNFPGRFSGRQFSNSRSEMNVSTLELGDSALYLCASSLGALSGGAPDTQYFGPGTRLTVL.